This T cell receptor (beta chain) stems from a study of vaccination effects on CD4 cells after COVID-19. The CDR3 totals 16 residues. Germline V gene sequence: CDR1 LGHNA, CDR2 YSLEER. After removal of 3 bases from V and 4 bases from J, the junction contained 9 bases not matched to a gene. Clones were read by immunoSEQ multiplex PCR, and TCRdb kept only the in-frame ones, dropping some. In the table there are approximately 38,000 clones, 73% of which are singletons. Under the ViraFEST assay, PBMC were stimulated with viral peptide pools so that antigen-specific CD4+ T cells expanded. Sequencing was performed afterwards. Culture proceeded for roughly ten days, and CD4+ T cells were then isolated. The infection with SARS-CoV-2 (confirmed by PCR) occurred in this person between March and December 2020. The table lists this clone with a count of one. Antigen specificity is unknown.

This receptor was identified in a human donor who had a prior SARS-CoV-2 infection. The material sequenced was CD4+ T cells from PBMCs cultured with a peptide pool, taken before COVID-19 vaccination. The J gene is TRBJ1-2, the V gene TRBV4-3; 9 bases match TRBD1. CDR3 in amino acids: CASSHSRDRASYGYTF. The CDR3 nucleotides are TGCGCCAGCAGCCACTCCCGGGACAGGGCTTCCTATGGCTACACCTTC.